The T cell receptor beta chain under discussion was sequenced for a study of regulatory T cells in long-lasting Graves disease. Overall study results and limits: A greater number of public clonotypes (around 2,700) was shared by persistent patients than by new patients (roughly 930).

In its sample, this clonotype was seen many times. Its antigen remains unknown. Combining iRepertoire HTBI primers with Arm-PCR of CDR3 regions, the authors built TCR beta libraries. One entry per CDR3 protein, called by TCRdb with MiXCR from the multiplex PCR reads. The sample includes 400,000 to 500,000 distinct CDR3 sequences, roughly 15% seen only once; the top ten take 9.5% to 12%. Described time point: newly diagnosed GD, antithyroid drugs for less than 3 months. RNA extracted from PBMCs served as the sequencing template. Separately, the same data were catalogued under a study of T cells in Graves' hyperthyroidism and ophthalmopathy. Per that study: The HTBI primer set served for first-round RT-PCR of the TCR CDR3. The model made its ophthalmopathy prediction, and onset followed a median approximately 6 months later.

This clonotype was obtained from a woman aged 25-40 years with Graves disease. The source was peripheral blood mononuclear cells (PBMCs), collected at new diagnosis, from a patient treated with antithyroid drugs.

CDR3 bases: TGCGCCAGCAGCGCCGGACTAGCGGGAGGGCCCTCCTACAATGAGCAGTTCTTC. Translated: CASSAGLAGGPSYNEQFF. This chain connects TRBV5-1 to TRBJ2-1; 15 bases are shared with TRBD2. This CDR3 contains 18 residues. From germline, CDR1 is SGHRS and CDR2 YFSETQ. V was clipped by 4 bases and J by 0 bases; unmatched bases: 5. Together with reference TRBV5-1 and TRBJ2-1, the CDR3 gives the full variable domain: KAGVTQTPRYLIKTRGQQVTLSCSPISGHRSVSWYQQTPGQGLQFLFEYFSETQRNKGNFPGRFSGRQFSNSRSEMNVSTLELGDSALYLCASSAGLAGGPSYNEQFFGPGTRLTVL.